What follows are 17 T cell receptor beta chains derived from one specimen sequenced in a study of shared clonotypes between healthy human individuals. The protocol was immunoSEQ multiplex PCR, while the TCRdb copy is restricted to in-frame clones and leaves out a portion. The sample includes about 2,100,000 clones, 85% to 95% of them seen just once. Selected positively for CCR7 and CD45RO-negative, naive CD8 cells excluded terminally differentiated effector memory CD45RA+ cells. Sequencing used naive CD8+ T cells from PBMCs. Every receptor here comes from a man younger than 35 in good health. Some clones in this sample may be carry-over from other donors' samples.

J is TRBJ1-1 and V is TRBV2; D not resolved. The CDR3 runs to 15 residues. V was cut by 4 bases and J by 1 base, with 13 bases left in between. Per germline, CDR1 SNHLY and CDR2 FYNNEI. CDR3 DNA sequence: TGTGCCAGCAGTGGTCAGGAGAACCCGAACACTGAAGCTTTCTTT. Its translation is CASSGQENPNTEAFF.

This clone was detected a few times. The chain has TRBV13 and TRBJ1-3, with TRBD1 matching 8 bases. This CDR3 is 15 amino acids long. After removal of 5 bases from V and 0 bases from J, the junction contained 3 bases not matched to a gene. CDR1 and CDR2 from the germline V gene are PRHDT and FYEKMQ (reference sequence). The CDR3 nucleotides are TGTGCCAGCAGCCACGGGACAGGCTCTGGAAACACCATATATTTT. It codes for CASSHGTGSGNTIYF. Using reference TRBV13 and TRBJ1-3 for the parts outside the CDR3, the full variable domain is AAGVIQSPRHLIKEKRETATLKCYPIPRHDTVYWYQQGPGQDPQFLISFYEKMQSDKGSIPDRFSAQQFSDYHSELNMSSLELGDSALYFCASSHGTGSGNTIYFGEGSWLTVV.

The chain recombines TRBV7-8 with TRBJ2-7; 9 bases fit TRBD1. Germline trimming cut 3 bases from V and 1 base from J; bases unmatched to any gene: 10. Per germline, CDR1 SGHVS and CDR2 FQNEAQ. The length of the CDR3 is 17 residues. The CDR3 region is CASSLPGQGVRSYEQYF. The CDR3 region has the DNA TGTGCCAGCAGCTTGCCGGGACAGGGTGTTCGATCCTACGAGCAGTACTTC.

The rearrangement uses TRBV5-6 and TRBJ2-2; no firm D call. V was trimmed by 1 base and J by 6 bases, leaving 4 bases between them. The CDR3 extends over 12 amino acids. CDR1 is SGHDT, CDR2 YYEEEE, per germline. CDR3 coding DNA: TGTGCCAGCAGCTTGTCCCCCGGGGAGCTGTTTTTT. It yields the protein CASSLSPGELFF.

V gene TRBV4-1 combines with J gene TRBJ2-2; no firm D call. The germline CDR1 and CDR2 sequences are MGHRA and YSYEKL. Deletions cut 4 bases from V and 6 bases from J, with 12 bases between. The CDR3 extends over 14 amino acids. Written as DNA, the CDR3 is TGCGCCAGCAGCCCCCACCGGGTTTCCGGGGAGCTGTTTTTT. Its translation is CASSPHRVSGELFF.

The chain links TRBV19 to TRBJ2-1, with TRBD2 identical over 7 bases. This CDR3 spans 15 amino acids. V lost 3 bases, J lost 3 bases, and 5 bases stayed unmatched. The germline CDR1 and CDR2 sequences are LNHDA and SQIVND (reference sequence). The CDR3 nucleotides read TGTGCCAGTAGTATTATGGCGGGAGTCTACAATGAGCAGTTCTTC. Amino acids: CASSIMAGVYNEQFF.

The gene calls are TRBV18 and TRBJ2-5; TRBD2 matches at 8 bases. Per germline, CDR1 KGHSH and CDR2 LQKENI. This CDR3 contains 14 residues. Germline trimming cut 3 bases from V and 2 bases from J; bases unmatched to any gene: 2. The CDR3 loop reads CASSPGRGQETQYF. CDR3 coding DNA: TGTGCCAGCTCACCCGGGAGGGGTCAAGAGACCCAGTACTTC.

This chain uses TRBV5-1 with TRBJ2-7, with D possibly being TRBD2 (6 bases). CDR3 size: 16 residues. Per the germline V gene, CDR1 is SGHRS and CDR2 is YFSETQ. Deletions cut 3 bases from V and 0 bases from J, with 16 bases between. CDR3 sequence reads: CASSSSPTGASYEQYF. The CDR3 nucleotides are TGCGCCAGCAGCTCATCCCCAACGGGAGCCTCCTACGAGCAGTACTTC. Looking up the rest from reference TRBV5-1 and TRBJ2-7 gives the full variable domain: KAGVTQTPRYLIKTRGQQVTLSCSPISGHRSVSWYQQTPGQGLQFLFEYFSETQRNKGNFPGRFSGRQFSNSRSEMNVSTLELGDSALYLCASSSSPTGASYEQYFGPGTRLTVT.

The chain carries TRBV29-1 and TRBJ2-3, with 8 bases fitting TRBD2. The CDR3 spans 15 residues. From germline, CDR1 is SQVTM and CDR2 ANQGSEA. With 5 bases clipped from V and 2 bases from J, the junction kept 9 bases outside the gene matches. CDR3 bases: TGCAGCGTTCGCTGGACTAGCCTATCCACAGATACGCAGTATTTT. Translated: CSVRWTSLSTDTQYF.

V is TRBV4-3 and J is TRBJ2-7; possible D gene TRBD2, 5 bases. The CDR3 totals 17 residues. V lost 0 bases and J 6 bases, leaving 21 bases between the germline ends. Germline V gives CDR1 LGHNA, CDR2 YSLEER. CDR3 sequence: CASSQDLGLPYWGEQYF. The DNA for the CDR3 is TGCGCCAGCAGCCAAGATCTCGGACTCCCGTATTGGGGCGAGCAGTACTTC.

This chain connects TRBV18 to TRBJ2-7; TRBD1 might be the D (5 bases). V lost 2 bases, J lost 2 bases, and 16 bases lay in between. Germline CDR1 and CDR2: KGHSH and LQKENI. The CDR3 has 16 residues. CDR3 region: CASSPEGVGSTYEQYF. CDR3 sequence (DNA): TGTGCCAGCTCACCAGAAGGGGTCGGATCGACCTACGAGCAGTACTTC.

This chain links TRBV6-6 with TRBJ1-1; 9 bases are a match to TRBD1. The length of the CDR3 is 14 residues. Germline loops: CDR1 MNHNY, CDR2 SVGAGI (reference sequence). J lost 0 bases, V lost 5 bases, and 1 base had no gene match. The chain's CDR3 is CASSRTGVNTEAFF. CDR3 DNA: TGTGCCAGCAGTCGGACAGGGGTGAACACTGAAGCTTTCTTT.

CDR3 sequence: CASSAGTGGGSGNTIYF. The CDR3, as DNA: TGCGCCAGCAGCGCCGGGACAGGGGGCGGCAGTGGAAACACCATATATTTT. J is TRBJ1-3 and V is TRBV5-1, with 12 nucleotides matching TRBD1. Germline V gene lookup returns CDR1 SGHRS and CDR2 YFSETQ. The CDR3 is 17 residues long. V trimming: 4 bases; J trimming: 3 bases; junction bases outside the gene matches: 8.

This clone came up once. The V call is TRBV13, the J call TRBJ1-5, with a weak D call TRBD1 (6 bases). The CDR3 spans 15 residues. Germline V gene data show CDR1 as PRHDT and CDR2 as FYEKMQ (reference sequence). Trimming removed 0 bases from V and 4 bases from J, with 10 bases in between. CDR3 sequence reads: CASSLGQGKNQPQHF. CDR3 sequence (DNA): TGTGCCAGCAGCTTAGGCCAGGGGAAGAATCAGCCCCAGCATTTT.

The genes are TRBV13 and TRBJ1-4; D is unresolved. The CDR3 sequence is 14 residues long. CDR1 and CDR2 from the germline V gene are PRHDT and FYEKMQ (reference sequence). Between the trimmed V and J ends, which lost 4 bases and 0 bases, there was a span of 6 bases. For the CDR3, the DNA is TGTGCCAGCAGCTCAGCTGCAACTAATGAAAAACTGTTTTTT. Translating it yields CASSSAATNEKLFF.

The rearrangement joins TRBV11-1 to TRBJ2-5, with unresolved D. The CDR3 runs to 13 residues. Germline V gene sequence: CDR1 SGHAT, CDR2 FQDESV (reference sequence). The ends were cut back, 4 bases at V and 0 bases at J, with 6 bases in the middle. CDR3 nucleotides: TGTGCCAGCAGCTCCGAGGACCAAGAGACCCAGTACTTC. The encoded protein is CASSSEDQETQYF.

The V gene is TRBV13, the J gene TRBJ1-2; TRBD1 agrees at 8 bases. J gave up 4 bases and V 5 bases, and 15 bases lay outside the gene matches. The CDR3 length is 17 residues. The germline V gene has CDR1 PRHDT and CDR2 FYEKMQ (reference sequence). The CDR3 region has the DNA TGTGCCAGCAGCACCAGTAATGACAGGGGCCGCGGCTATGGCTACACCTTC. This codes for CASSTSNDRGRGYGYTF.